The sequence of this TCR beta chain was determined in a study of blood T cell repertoires in COVID-19. Study as a whole: The United States, Italy and Spain supplied acute and convalescent COVID-19 samples.

Profiling relied on immunoSEQ multiplex PCR, and the TCRdb table lists in-frame clones only, not all of them. The table has roughly 40,000 clones, around 90% seen once. Germline V gene sequence: CDR1 LGHNA, CDR2 YNFKEQ. The CDR3 extends over 15 amino acids. V was shortened by 0 bases and J by 5 bases, with 13 bases between the two germline ends. Sequences were obtained from peripheral blood. This receptor was obtained from an older woman with acute or convalescent COVID-19. The gene calls are TRBV4-2 and TRBJ2-5; D perhaps matches TRBD2 (6 bases). In DNA form, the CDR3 reads TGTGCCAGCAGCCAAGATCGCGGGGTGGTTGAGACCCAGTACTTC. This translates into CASSQDRGVVETQYF.